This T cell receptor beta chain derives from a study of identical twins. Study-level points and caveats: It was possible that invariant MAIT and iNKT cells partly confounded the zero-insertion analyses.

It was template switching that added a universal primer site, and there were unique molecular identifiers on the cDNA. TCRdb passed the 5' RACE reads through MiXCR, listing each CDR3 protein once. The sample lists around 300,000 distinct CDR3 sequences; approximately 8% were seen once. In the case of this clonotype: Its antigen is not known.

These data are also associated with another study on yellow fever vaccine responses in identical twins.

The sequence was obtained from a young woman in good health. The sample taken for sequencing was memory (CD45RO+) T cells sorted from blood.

The CDR3 nucleotides read TGTGCCAGCATCCCTCGGGGGGGAGGAGATACGCAGTATTTT. Translated: CASIPRGGGDTQYF. The chain links TRBV27 to TRBJ2-3; 8 bases fit TRBD2. The junction had 8 bases not matched to a gene; V was cut back by 7 bases and J by 5 bases. Germline V gene sequence: CDR1 MNHEY, CDR2 SMNVEV (reference sequence). This CDR3 contains 14 residues.